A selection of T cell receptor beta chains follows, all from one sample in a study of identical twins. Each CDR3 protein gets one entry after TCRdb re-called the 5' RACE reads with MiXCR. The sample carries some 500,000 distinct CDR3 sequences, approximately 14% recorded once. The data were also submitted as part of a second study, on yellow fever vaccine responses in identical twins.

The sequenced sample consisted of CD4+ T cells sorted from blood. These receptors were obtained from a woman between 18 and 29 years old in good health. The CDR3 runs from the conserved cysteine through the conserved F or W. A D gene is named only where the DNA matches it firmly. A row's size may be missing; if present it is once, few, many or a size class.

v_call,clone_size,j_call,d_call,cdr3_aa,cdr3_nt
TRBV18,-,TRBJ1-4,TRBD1,CASSPMGQGGEKLFF,TGTGCCAGCTCACCAATGGGACAGGGGGGCGAAAAACTGTTTTTT
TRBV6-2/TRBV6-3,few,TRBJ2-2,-,CASSYGLAGELFF,TGTGCCAGCAGTTACGGCCTAGCCGGGGAGCTGTTTTTT
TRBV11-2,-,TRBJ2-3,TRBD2,CASSFVPGLAGGGADTQYF,TGTGCCAGCAGCTTCGTCCCGGGACTAGCGGGGGGTGGGGCAGATACGCAGTATTTT
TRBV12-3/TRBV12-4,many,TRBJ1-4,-,CASRMDPNEKLFF,TGTGCCAGCAGAATGGACCCGAATGAAAAACTGTTTTTT
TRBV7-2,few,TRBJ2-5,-,CASTSQGRQETQYF,TGTGCCAGCACCTCACAGGGCCGTCAAGAGACCCAGTACTTC
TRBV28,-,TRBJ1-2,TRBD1,CASRHPTGGESGYTF,TGTGCCAGCAGACACCCGACAGGGGGCGAGTCTGGCTACACCTTC
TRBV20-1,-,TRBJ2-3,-,CSARDLIGTDTQYF,TGCAGTGCTAGAGATTTAATCGGCACAGATACGCAGTATTTT
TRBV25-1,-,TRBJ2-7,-,CASRSQKGHEQYF,TGTGCCAGCAGAAGCCAAAAGGGCCACGAGCAGTACTTC
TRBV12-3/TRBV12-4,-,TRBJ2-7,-,CASSLQVGGRSSYEQYF,TGTGCCAGCAGTTTGCAGGTAGGGGGTAGGAGCTCCTACGAGCAGTACTTC
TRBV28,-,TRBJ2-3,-,CASSFVGGITDTQYF,TGTGCCAGCAGTTTTGTCGGCGGGATCACAGATACGCAGTATTTT